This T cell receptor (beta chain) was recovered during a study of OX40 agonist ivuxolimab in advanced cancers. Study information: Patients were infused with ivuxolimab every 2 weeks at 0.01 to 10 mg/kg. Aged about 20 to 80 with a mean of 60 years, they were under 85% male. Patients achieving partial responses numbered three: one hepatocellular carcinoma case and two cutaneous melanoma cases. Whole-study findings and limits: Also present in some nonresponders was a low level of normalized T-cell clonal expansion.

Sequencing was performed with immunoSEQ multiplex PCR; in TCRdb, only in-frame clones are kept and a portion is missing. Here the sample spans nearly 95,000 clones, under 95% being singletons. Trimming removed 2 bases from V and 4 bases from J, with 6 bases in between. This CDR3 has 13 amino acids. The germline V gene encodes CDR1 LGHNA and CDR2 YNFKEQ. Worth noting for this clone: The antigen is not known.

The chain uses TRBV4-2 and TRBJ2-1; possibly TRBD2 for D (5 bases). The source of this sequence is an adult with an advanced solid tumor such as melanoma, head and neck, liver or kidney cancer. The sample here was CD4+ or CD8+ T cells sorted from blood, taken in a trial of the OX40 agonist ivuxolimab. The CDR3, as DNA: TGTGCCAGCAGCCAAACGGGGTACAATGAGCAGTTCTTC. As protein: CASSQTGYNEQFF.